This T cell receptor beta chain was captured in a study of blood T cell repertoires in COVID-19 (TCRdb year 2020). Study-level background: Samples from collaborators originated in the United States, Italy and Spain and spanned both the acute and convalescent phases of COVID-19. Nearly every sample came with metadata listing a de-identified subject ID, COVID-19 status, age in years and sex. The samples were drawn from two sources: the first 160 participants of the ongoing ImmuneRACE study, and 950 to 1,500 subjects contributed by 6 global collaborators. Where available, HLA class I and class II types were obtained from metadata supplied by the sample provider rather than from assay-based typing. The prospective study material was composed of cDNA or gDNA derived from T cells, B-cell-depleted T cells, or PBMCs. Subjects who had been exposed to COVID-19, were actively infected with it, or had recovered from it provided the deeply sampled blood TCRbeta repertoires that made up the dataset. The repertoires were released in a freely available public database meant as a resource for research on the immune response to SARS-CoV-2. Summary of the overall study and its limitations: How much clinical and demographic metadata was included differed by source and by participant, and the metadata was provided uncurated.

One collaborating source in Seattle enrolled patients while the patients were actively infected and followed the patients over time throughout the course of disease. Each collaborating institution followed its own protocols to collect whole blood in K2EDTA tubes. Collaborator samples were shipped for TCRbeta analysis as frozen whole blood, isolated PBMCs, or DNA extracted from either sample type. Deletion took 0 bases off V and 0 bases off J, with a span of 11 bases between the germline ends. From the cysteine up to the phenylalanine, the CDR3 has a length of 15 residues. Solely the CDR3 DNA is kept, with 45 bases framed from the first base. CDR1 and CDR2 are read off the germline V gene (reference sequence) as GTSNPN and SVGIG. TCRbeta CDR3 regions were amplified from genomic DNA using the immunoSEQ Assay, a bias-controlled multiplex PCR. On the study's bioinformatics: The number of nucleated cells in each sample was estimated by amplification of reference gene primers within the assay. To quantify the absolute abundance of each unique TCRbeta CDR3 rearrangement, sequence reads were collapsed and filtered. For each sample, productive Simpson clonality was calculated as the square root of Simpson's diversity index across productive rearrangements. The source is immuneACCESS, and TCRdb retained only in-frame sequences with V and J called. Part of the clones is not carried over; for the studies checked, unresolved V genes explain less than half of this, and the remainder is unexplained. V and J calls and clone size are given by that table; D and trimming were obtained from the DNA. The sample table records roughly 210,000 clones; about 85% of these occur just once. The top ten clones comprise about 10% of the sample.

Remarks on this clone: Its antigen is still unknown. Per-base quality was not reported, and no clone a single base away is much larger than it.

The rearranged segments are TRBV30 and TRBJ1-2; possibly the D gene is TRBD1, per 5 matching bases. The receptor comes from a woman of 80 years or more with COVID-19, enrolled during active disease. Sequencing used peripheral blood. The DNA sequence is as follows: TGTGCCTGGAGTGTACGACAGTTAGCTAACTATGGCTACACCTTC. Its protein reads: CAWSVRQLANYGYTF.